The 31 T cell receptor beta chains below all came from one sample that was sequenced in a study of T cell responses to AZD1222 COVID-19 vaccine. Clones were read by immunoSEQ multiplex PCR, and TCRdb kept only the in-frame ones, dropping some. The table shows roughly 100,000 clones, with 80% to 95% occurring only once. The sequencing here drew on peripheral blood, taken on day 0 of AZD1222 vaccination. Receptors originate from an adult in good health.

The rearrangement uses TRBV7-9 and TRBJ2-5; D is undetermined. V lost 2 bases to trimming and J lost 5 bases, with 12 bases between them. The CDR3 is 14 amino acids. Germline V CDR1 and CDR2: SEHNR, FQNEAQ (reference sequence). CDR3 nucleotide sequence: TGTGCCAGCAGCTTACCCCGGGCCGGGGAGACCCAGTACTTC. Translation: CASSLPRAGETQYF.

The rearrangement joins TRBV27 to TRBJ1-2; D gene uncertain. Deletions cut 5 bases from V and 0 bases from J, with 7 bases between. This CDR3 contains 13 residues. Germline V gives CDR1 MNHEY, CDR2 SMNVEV (reference sequence). CDR3: CASSPTSNYGYTF. DNA of the CDR3: TGTGCCAGCAGTCCCACATCTAACTATGGCTACACCTTC.

CDR3 amino acids: CASSHGRAYEQYF. CDR3 bases: TGTGCCAGCAGCCACGGACGGGCCTACGAGCAGTACTTC. This chain uses TRBV7-8 with TRBJ2-7, with unresolved D. In germline, CDR1 is SGHVS, CDR2 FQNEAQ. This CDR3 is built from 13 residues. Trimming pared 5 bases from V and 2 bases from J, leaving 10 bases between.

This chain joins TRBV3-1 (or the pseudogene TRBV3-2) and TRBJ2-1; the D gene could be TRBD1 or TRBD2 (6 bases each). This CDR3 contains 15 residues. Germline V gives CDR1 LGHDT, CDR2 YNNKEL (reference sequence). V was cut by 1 base and J by 8 bases, with 15 bases left in between. The CDR3 protein is CASSQGRGVSYEQFF. The DNA for the CDR3 is TGTGCCAGCAGCCAAGGTAGGGGGGTTAGCTATGAGCAGTTCTTC.

J is TRBJ2-1 and V is TRBV4-2; either TRBD1 or TRBD2 may supply D (6 bases each). This CDR3 region has 14 residues. V was cut by 4 bases and J by 3 bases, with 10 bases left in between. From germline, CDR1 is LGHNA and CDR2 YNFKEQ. The CDR3 DNA sequence: TGTGCCAGCAGCCTAGGGGGGCTCTACAATGAGCAGTTCTTC. Translating gives CASSLGGLYNEQFF.

There are a few counts of this clone. Written as DNA, the CDR3 is TGTGCCAGCAGGCTGGGACAGTCTTACTATGGCTACACCTTC. Translated: CASRLGQSYYGYTF. The rearrangement uses TRBV2 and TRBJ1-2; TRBD1 agrees at 7 bases. From germline, CDR1 is SNHLY and CDR2 FYNNEI. V trimming: 6 bases; J trimming: 3 bases; junction bases outside the gene matches: 7. The CDR3 extends over 14 amino acids.

CDR3 region: CASSLLDSANSPLHF. The CDR3 DNA reads TGTGCCAGCAGTTTACTTGACAGCGCAAATTCACCCCTCCACTTT. The rearrangement uses TRBV27 and TRBJ1-6; a possible D gene is TRBD1 (5 bases). Trimming removed 2 bases from V and 7 bases from J, with 12 bases in between. Germline V gene lookup returns CDR1 MNHEY and CDR2 SMNVEV (reference sequence). The CDR3 totals 15 residues.

This sequence joins TRBV3-1 (or the pseudogene TRBV3-2) and TRBJ2-7, with D perhaps TRBD1 or TRBD2 (5 bases each). The CDR3 extends over 16 amino acids. The germline V gene encodes CDR1 LGHDT and CDR2 YNNKEL (reference sequence). Trimming stripped 2 bases from V and 2 bases from J, with 16 bases between. CDR3 residues: CASSQHPGTATYEQYF. CDR3 coding DNA: TGTGCCAGCAGCCAACATCCCGGGACGGCCACCTACGAGCAGTACTTC.

The V gene is TRBV27, the J gene TRBJ1-1, with 8 bases matching TRBD1. V trimming: 7 bases; J trimming: 5 bases; junction bases outside the gene matches: 15. The length of the CDR3 is 16 residues. Germline CDR1 is MNHEY and CDR2 is SMNVEV (reference sequence). In DNA, the CDR3 is TGTGCCAGCAAACCCACAGGGGGGCTGGTAAGAACTGAAGCTTTCTTT. As protein: CASKPTGGLVRTEAFF.

The chain uses TRBV6-9 and TRBJ1-1; D not certain. Germline assignment: CDR1 MNHGY and CDR2 SVAAGI. V was pared by 4 bases and J by 3 bases, with 18 bases between. The CDR3 contains 16 residues. CDR3: CASSSPTLIGDTEAFF. The CDR3, as DNA: TGTGCCAGCAGTTCCCCGACTCTAATTGGGGACACTGAAGCTTTCTTT.

The chain couples TRBV5-4 to TRBJ2-1; 9 nucleotides align to TRBD1. The germline gives CDR1 SGHNT, CDR2 YYREEE (reference sequence). V shed 4 bases, J shed 10 bases, and the junction held 3 bases outside the gene matches. The CDR3 sequence is 12 residues long. The CDR3 DNA follows: TGTGCCAGCAGCCTGGGGACAGGGGAGCAGTTCTTC. This encodes CASSLGTGEQFF.

The rearrangement uses TRBV4-3 and TRBJ2-6; D gene uncertain. V was cut by 5 bases and J by 0 bases, with 11 bases left in between. The CDR3 loop spans 16 amino acids. Germline CDR1 and CDR2: LGHNA and YSLEER. CDR3 sequence reads: CASSSQHGSGANVLTF. The CDR3 DNA sequence: TGCGCCAGCAGCTCCCAACACGGCTCTGGGGCCAACGTCCTGACTTTC.

As concerns this clone: Distinct nucleotide sequences in the sample also encode this CDR3. J is TRBJ1-1 and V is TRBV12-3 or TRBV12-4; unclear D gene. V gave up 3 bases and J gave up 2 bases, with 7 bases separating them. The CDR3 totals 13 residues. The CDR3 DNA follows: TGTGCCAGCAGTTTTGGCGGTAACACTGAAGCTTTCTTT. Its translation is CASSFGGNTEAFF.

The chain recombines TRBV6-2 or TRBV6-3 with TRBJ2-7, with 11 positions matching TRBD2. The length of the CDR3 is 17 residues. Germline lookup yields CDR1 MNHEY and CDR2 SVGEGT. V lost 5 bases, J lost 3 bases, and 12 bases stayed unmatched. The CDR3 sequence: CASSTPGLAGLSYEQYF. In DNA form, the CDR3 reads TGTGCCAGCAGTACCCCCGGACTAGCGGGCCTAAGCTACGAGCAGTACTTC.

The chain employs TRBV3-1 (or the pseudogene TRBV3-2) and TRBJ2-1, with 11 positions matching TRBD2. Trimming took 0 bases from V and 0 from J; bases not matched to a gene: 4. Germline V gives CDR1 LGHDT, CDR2 YNNKEL (reference sequence). The CDR3 is 18 residues long. CDR3 loop: CASSQEGLAEASYNEQFF. As DNA, the CDR3 is TGTGCCAGCAGCCAAGAGGGACTAGCGGAGGCCTCCTACAATGAGCAGTTCTTC.

The chain combines TRBV4-1 with TRBJ1-5; D call uncertain. Germline V CDR1 and CDR2: MGHRA, YSYEKL. The CDR3 sequence is 15 residues long. V was cut by 1 base and J by 7 bases, with 14 bases left in between. The CDR3 protein is CASSQAVLWMQPQHF. CDR3 coding DNA: TGCGCCAGCAGCCAAGCAGTCCTCTGGATGCAGCCCCAGCATTTT.

V and J are TRBV6-5 and TRBJ2-7; perhaps D is TRBD1 or TRBD2 (5 bases each). The CDR3 has 14 residues. Germline-derived CDR1 and CDR2 are MNHEY and SVGAGI. V lost 7 bases, J lost 3 bases, and 16 bases lay in between. In DNA, the CDR3 is TGTGCCAGCATTGGGGGACGTGGCAGCTACGAGCAGTACTTC. As protein: CASIGGRGSYEQYF.

The chain is built from TRBV9 and TRBJ2-3, with D unresolved. The CDR3 length is 13 residues. Germline values: CDR1 SGDLS, CDR2 YYNGEE. V was trimmed by 2 bases and J by 0 bases, leaving 4 bases between them. In DNA, the CDR3 is TGTGCCAGCAGCGTCCTTAGCACAGATACGCAGTATTTT. This sequence encodes CASSVLSTDTQYF.

The chain combines TRBV28 with TRBJ2-3, with TRBD1 identical over 7 bases. The CDR3 is made up of 16 amino acids. Germline V CDR1 and CDR2: MDHEN, SYDVKM. The J segment lost 3 bases and the V segment lost 2 bases, leaving 8 bases of the junction unmatched. In DNA form, the CDR3 reads TGTGCCAGCAGTTTACAGGGGGTATTTGGTACAGATACGCAGTATTTT. This translates into CASSLQGVFGTDTQYF.

The chain combines TRBV9 with TRBJ2-2, with TRBD1 matching over 7 bases. Germline assignment: CDR1 SGDLS and CDR2 YYNGEE. After removal of 3 bases from V and 0 bases from J, the junction contained 5 bases not matched to a gene. This CDR3 contains 16 residues. The CDR3 spells CASSAKGAPNTGELFF. DNA of the CDR3: TGTGCCAGCAGCGCAAAGGGGGCCCCGAACACCGGGGAGCTGTTTTTT. The full variable domain, its missing parts supplied by reference TRBV9 and TRBJ2-2, is DSGVTQTPKHLITATGQRVTLRCSPRSGDLSVYWYQQSLDQGLQFLIQYYNGEERAKGNILERFSAQQFPDLHSELNLSSLELGDSALYFCASSAKGAPNTGELFFGEGSRLTVL.

This clone was picked up a small number of times. The rearrangement links TRBV27 to TRBJ1-6; possibly TRBD1 for D (5 bases). Per germline, CDR1 MNHEY and CDR2 SMNVEV (reference sequence). This CDR3 has 16 amino acids. V was cut by 0 bases and J by 4 bases, with 10 bases left in between. The DNA for the CDR3 is TGTGCCAGCAGTTTATCCGGGGGTTTGTATAATTCACCCCTCCACTTT. Protein sequence: CASSLSGGLYNSPLHF.

This chain links TRBV6-5 with TRBJ1-2; maybe TRBD1 (6 bases). The CDR3 totals 14 residues. V gave up 2 bases and J gave up 8 bases, with 15 bases separating them. Germline V gives CDR1 MNHEY, CDR2 SVGAGI. CDR3 amino acids: CASSYVGGAGGYTF. CDR3 sequence (DNA): TGTGCCAGCAGTTACGTCGGGGGCGCAGGGGGCTACACCTTC.

The chain uses TRBV29-1 and TRBJ2-7, with D uncertain. V was shortened by 6 bases and J by 3 bases, with 15 bases between the two germline ends. Germline CDR1 is SQVTM and CDR2 is ANQGSEA. The CDR3 extends over 13 amino acids. The CDR3 reads CSVGQHGLYEQYF. The CDR3 bases are TGCAGCGTCGGCCAGCACGGGCTCTACGAGCAGTACTTC.

The V and J genes are TRBV6-5 and TRBJ1-2; no definite D call. Germline V gene sequence: CDR1 MNHEY, CDR2 SVGAGI. The CDR3 extends over 14 amino acids. V lost 2 bases, J lost 0 bases, and 7 bases lay in between. The CDR3 DNA sequence: TGTGCCAGCAGTTACCGCCGAACTAACTATGGCTACACCTTC. This encodes CASSYRRTNYGYTF.

This clone was detected only a few times. The rearrangement uses TRBV9 and TRBJ1-2; 9 bases match TRBD1. The CDR3 totals 14 residues. With V trimmed by 2 bases and J by 4 bases, 3 bases remained unmatched. Germline V CDR1 and CDR2: SGDLS, YYNGEE. In DNA form, the CDR3 reads TGTGCCAGCAGCGTGGGGACAGGGACCTATGGCTACACCTTC. It is translated as CASSVGTGTYGYTF.

This chain joins TRBV6-4 and TRBJ2-7; the match to TRBD2 covers 10 bases. The trim removed 4 bases at V and 5 bases at J, leaving 8 bases unmatched. The germline gives CDR1 MRHNA, CDR2 SNTAGT. The CDR3 contains 15 residues. The CDR3 protein is CASSASSGGEDEQYF. The CDR3 coding sequence is TGTGCCAGCAGTGCGTCTAGCGGGGGTGAGGACGAGCAGTACTTC.

This rearrangement joins TRBV18 to TRBJ1-4; D unclear. Trimming removed 1 base at V and 10 bases at J, with 16 bases between. In germline, CDR1 is KGHSH, CDR2 LQKENI. This CDR3 has 15 residues. The CDR3 region is CASSPRDTEAVKLFF. Here the CDR3 DNA reads TGTGCCAGCTCACCACGGGATACGGAGGCTGTAAAACTGTTTTTT.

The J gene is TRBJ1-1, the V gene TRBV6-5; unclear D gene. The CDR3 length is 12 residues. The ends were cut back, 7 bases at V and 4 bases at J, with 10 bases in the middle. The V gene's germline CDR1 is MNHEY and CDR2 SVGAGI. The CDR3 nucleotides read TGTGCCAGCACCCGTGACGGCACTGAAGCTTTCTTT. Translated, it gives CASTRDGTEAFF.

The chain joins TRBV6-1 to TRBJ2-7; unclear D gene. Germline CDR1 is MNHNS and CDR2 is SASEGT. Trimming pared 2 bases from V and 6 bases from J, leaving 5 bases between. The CDR3 runs to 11 residues. The CDR3: CASSEPSEQYF. CDR3 DNA: TGTGCCAGCAGTGAACCATCCGAGCAGTACTTC.

The chain combines TRBV29-1 with TRBJ1-6, with 10 bases lining up with TRBD1. CDR1 and CDR2 from the germline V gene are SQVTM and ANQGSEA. V shed 4 bases, J shed 9 bases, and the junction held 0 bases outside the gene matches. CDR3 length: 12 amino acids. The CDR3 region is CSVGTGGSPLHF. The CDR3 bases are TGCAGCGTTGGGACAGGGGGTTCACCCCTCCACTTT.

The V and J genes are TRBV6-5 and TRBJ1-3; D unclear. V lost 0 bases, J lost 3 bases, and 9 bases lay in between. The CDR3 loop spans 15 amino acids. Germline-derived CDR1 and CDR2 are MNHEY and SVGAGI. CDR3 sequence (DNA): TGTGCCAGCAGTTACTCGGCGACATTTGGAAACACCATATATTTT. It translates to CASSYSATFGNTIYF.